What follows are 21 T cell receptor beta chains derived from one specimen sequenced in a study of naive and memory T cell subsets (dated by TCRdb to about 2017). General conclusions and limits of the study: Naive repertoires, especially CD8, contained a few larger clonotypes, possibly memory cells re-expressing CD45RA.

The antigens these receptors bind are not known. Library creation used UMI-ligation and nested PCR. Sequenced on an Illumina MiSeq. The beta constant-region primer consisted of an equimolar mixture of two oligonucleotides that together covered TRBC1 and TRBC2. The ligated cDNA went through four rounds of PCR with nested alpha and beta constant-region primers together with the SP2 primer. TCRdb passed the public sequencing reads through fastp at Q25 and MiXCR, retaining productive beta sequences. Rows with one shared CDR3 protein collapse into an entry with the most common genes and DNA. Present in this sample are approximately 150,000 distinct CDR3 sequences, over 20% of which were seen just once. Of the sample, around 0.097% falls within the top ten clones. The sample consisted of naive CD4+ T cells from blood. The cell subset or site label, read with the paper, signifies: naive T cells, CD45RA high CD27+. These receptors were taken from a human donor in good health.

This rearrangement joins TRBV5-1 to TRBJ2-1; D might be TRBD2 (5 bases). Germline assignment: CDR1 SGHRS and CDR2 YFSETQ. This CDR3 comprises 14 residues. V gave up 0 bases and J gave up 8 bases, with 12 bases separating them. DNA for the CDR3: TGCGCCAGCAGCTTGGCCCGGACTGACGATGAGCAGTTCTTC. This sequence encodes CASSLARTDDEQFF.

The genes are TRBV12-3 or TRBV12-4 and TRBJ2-1, with TRBD2 as a possible D gene (6 bases). Trimming cost V 6 bases and J 7 bases, with 22 bases left between them. CDR3 length: 16 amino acids. CDR3 nucleotides: TGTGCCAGCAGCCTACGGGGGAAGGGGAAGTTAAATGAGCAGTTCTTC. Protein: CASSLRGKGKLNEQFF.

V is TRBV28 and J is TRBJ1-1; 7 positions match TRBD1. Unmatched junction bases numbered 5, after V lost 6 bases and J lost 4 bases. This CDR3 has 13 amino acids. CDR1 and CDR2 (germline): MDHEN, SYDVKM. CDR3 protein: CASRNRGSTEAFF. In nucleotides, the CDR3 is TGTGCCAGCAGGAACAGGGGAAGCACTGAAGCTTTCTTT. The full variable domain, rest sourced from reference TRBV28 and TRBJ1-1, is DVKVTQSSRYLVKRTGEKVFLECVQDMDHENMFWYRQDPGLGLRLIYFSYDVKMKEKGDIPEGYSVSREKKERFSLILESASTNQTSMYLCASRNRGSTEAFFGQGTRLTVV.

This clonotype was counted ten times or more. The V call is TRBV29-1, the J call TRBJ2-7; D is uncertain. Germline CDR1 and CDR2: SQVTM and ANQGSEA. This CDR3 contains 13 residues. Trimming left V 4 bases short and J 6 bases short, with 16 bases between. The CDR3 DNA reads TGCAGCGTTGTAGGGCTAAAGTTTGGCGAGCAGTACTTC. Translating it yields CSVVGLKFGEQYF.

The V and J genes are TRBV7-7 and TRBJ2-1, with 12 bases matching TRBD2. The CDR3 covers 15 residues. V gave up 5 bases and J gave up 10 bases; unmatched junction bases: 9. Germline CDR1 and CDR2: SSHAT and FNYEAQ (reference sequence). CDR3 residues: CASSARLAGVQEQFF. The DNA for the CDR3 is TGTGCCAGCAGCGCCAGACTAGCGGGAGTGCAGGAGCAGTTCTTC.

There are a few counts of this clonotype. CDR3 in amino acids: CSARDKNYGYTF. CDR3 sequence (DNA): TGCAGTGCTAGGGACAAGAACTATGGCTACACCTTC. The rearrangement joins TRBV20-1 to TRBJ1-2; D may be TRBD1 (5 bases). Between the trimmed V and J ends, which lost 3 bases and 2 bases, there was a span of 7 bases. The germline CDR1 and CDR2 sequences are DFQATT and SNEGSKA (reference sequence). The length of the CDR3 is 12 residues.

This clonotype occurred a few times. The chain combines TRBV7-7 with TRBJ2-2, with D possibly TRBD1 on 5 matching bases. This CDR3 has 15 amino acids. V shed 2 bases and J shed 3 bases, with 10 bases lying between them. Germline V lookup: CDR1 SSHAT, CDR2 FNYEAQ (reference sequence). The CDR3: CASSLSRVDTGELFF. As DNA, the CDR3 is TGTGCCAGCAGCTTATCCAGGGTGGACACCGGGGAGCTGTTTTTT.

This clonotype was counted ten times or more. V and J are TRBV12-3 or TRBV12-4 and TRBJ2-5, with D unclear. Trimming removed 3 bases at V and 3 bases at J, with 8 bases between. This CDR3 is built from 13 residues. Written as DNA, the CDR3 is TGTGCCAGCAGTTTGAACACAAAAGAGACCCAGTACTTC. It codes for CASSLNTKETQYF.

This clonotype has more than one count but fewer than ten. This rearrangement joins TRBV7-2 to TRBJ2-1, with D possibly being TRBD2 (5 bases). Germline lookup yields CDR1 SGHTA and CDR2 FQGNSA. There are 15 residues in the CDR3. The V gene lost 5 bases and the J gene lost 8 bases, with 19 bases spanning the gap. CDR3 amino acids: CASSLGTGSGYEQFF. CDR3 sequence (DNA): TGTGCCAGCAGCCTGGGTACGGGGTCCGGATATGAGCAGTTCTTC.

CDR3: CASSSWDLAGGPDTQYF. In DNA form, the CDR3 reads TGTGCCAGCAGTTCATGGGACTTAGCGGGAGGTCCAGATACGCAGTATTTT. The chain is built from TRBV28 and TRBJ2-3, with 10 bases that match TRBD2. Germline loops: CDR1 MDHEN, CDR2 SYDVKM. The CDR3 contains 17 residues. V trimming: 4 bases; J trimming: 4 bases; junction bases outside the gene matches: 11.

V is TRBV28 and J is TRBJ2-4, with 9 bases lining up with TRBD1. The germline CDR1 and CDR2 sequences are MDHEN and SYDVKM. The ends lost 5 bases at V and 0 bases at J; junction bases unmatched: 8. The CDR3 is 17 residues long. As DNA, the CDR3 is TGTGCCAGCAGTCCATGGACAGGGGCGGGAGCCAAAAACATTCAGTACTTC. Amino acids: CASSPWTGAGAKNIQYF.

The J gene is TRBJ2-2, the V gene TRBV9, with TRBD2 matching 7 bases. The CDR3 spans 16 residues. Germline values: CDR1 SGDLS, CDR2 YYNGEE. V shed 4 bases, J shed 0 bases, and the junction held 6 bases outside the gene matches. The CDR3 reads CASSPTSESNTGELFF. In DNA form, the CDR3 reads TGTGCCAGCAGCCCCACTAGCGAATCGAACACCGGGGAGCTGTTTTTT.

This clonotype was observed a handful of times. The chain recombines TRBV2 with TRBJ1-1, with a weak D call TRBD1 (5 bases). Germline V lookup: CDR1 SNHLY, CDR2 FYNNEI. CDR3 length: 13 residues. The germline V and J ends were trimmed by 6 bases and 1 base, with 9 bases remaining between them. CDR3 nucleotides: TGTGCCAGCAGGGGACGGACGAACACTGAAGCTTTCTTT. It specifies CASRGRTNTEAFF.

The chain joins TRBV28 to TRBJ2-7; 11 bases are a match to TRBD1. Germline loops: CDR1 MDHEN, CDR2 SYDVKM. V lost 4 bases, J lost 6 bases, and 11 bases stayed unmatched. The CDR3 contains 16 residues. The CDR3 DNA sequence: TGTGCCAGCAGTTCCCTCACGGGACAGGGGGTTGGCGAGCAGTACTTC. This codes for CASSSLTGQGVGEQYF.

V gene TRBV11-3 combines with J gene TRBJ1-1; the D gene is possibly TRBD1 (5 bases). V lost 0 bases and J 6 bases, leaving 8 bases between the germline ends. CDR1 and CDR2 (germline): SGHNT, YENEEA. There are 13 residues in the CDR3. CDR3 sequence (DNA): TGTGCCAGCAGCTTAGATTCGGGGCCTGAAGCTTTCTTT. This translates into CASSLDSGPEAFF.

This chain joins TRBV6-1 and TRBJ1-6; no clear D gene. The CDR3 is 15 residues long. Germline V gene data show CDR1 as MNHNS and CDR2 as SASEGT. Trimming left V 3 bases short and J 4 bases short, with 10 bases between. As DNA, the CDR3 is TGTGCCAGCAGTGACTGGTCGGCGTATAATTCACCCCTCCACTTT. This gives the protein CASSDWSAYNSPLHF.

The J gene is TRBJ2-7, the V gene TRBV5-5; 9 bases are shared with TRBD1. J gave up 2 bases and V 2 bases, and 2 bases lay outside the gene matches. Per the germline V gene, CDR1 is SGHKS and CDR2 is YYEKEE (reference sequence). The CDR3 has 14 amino acids. The CDR3 protein is CASSLRTGAYEQYF. The CDR3 DNA reads TGTGCCAGCAGCTTAAGGACAGGGGCCTACGAGCAGTACTTC. The whole variable domain, remainder taken from reference TRBV5-5 and TRBJ2-7, is DAGVTQSPTHLIKTRGQQVTLRCSPISGHKSVSWYQQVLGQGPQFIFQYYEKEERGRGNFPDRFSARQFPNYSSELNVNALLLGDSALYLCASSLRTGAYEQYFGPGTRLTVT.

This clonotype was observed many times. The V call is TRBV11-2, the J call TRBJ1-4; D is unclear. Trimming removed 3 bases at V and 8 bases at J, with 13 bases between. The CDR3 is 14 amino acids. Germline CDR1 and CDR2: SGHAT and FQNNGV. Here the CDR3 DNA reads TGTGCCAGCAGCTTCTTCAAGGGCGGCGAAAAACTGTTTTTT. Encoded protein: CASSFFKGGEKLFF.

The rearrangement uses TRBV11-2 and TRBJ2-3, with TRBD2 matching 7 bases. V trimming: 1 base; J trimming: 0 bases; junction bases outside the gene matches: 4. Germline lookup yields CDR1 SGHAT and CDR2 FQNNGV. The CDR3 is 16 residues long. CDR3 residues: CASSLVAGTSTDTQYF. The CDR3 DNA follows: TGTGCCAGCAGCTTAGTAGCGGGCACTAGCACAGATACGCAGTATTTT.

This clonotype was observed a few times. V usage is TRBV6-2 or TRBV6-3 and J usage is TRBJ2-5; 12 bases are a match to TRBD2. V gave up 2 bases and J gave up 6 bases; unmatched junction bases: 10. Germline values: CDR1 MNHEY, CDR2 SVGEGT. The CDR3 consists of 17 residues. The CDR3 reads CASSYAGLAGRPKTQYF. CDR3 nucleotides: TGTGCCAGCAGTTACGCAGGACTAGCGGGACGCCCCAAGACCCAGTACTTC.

This clonotype has ten or more counts. The rearrangement joins TRBV4-1 to TRBJ2-7; D is uncertain. The CDR3 contains 15 residues. V was pared by 4 bases and J by 0 bases, with 13 bases between. Germline assignment: CDR1 MGHRA and CDR2 YSYEKL. The CDR3 protein is CASSPGPMSSYEQYF. In DNA form, the CDR3 reads TGCGCCAGCAGCCCTGGACCGATGAGCTCCTACGAGCAGTACTTC.